A single sample is the source of the 21 T cell receptor beta chains below, sequenced in a study of blood T cell repertoires in COVID-19. TCRdb's copy holds only in-frame clones and misses some; the assay was immunoSEQ multiplex PCR. The sample yields about 280,000 clones, 86% seen once. Sequences were obtained from peripheral blood. The origin of the receptors is a woman aged 30 to 39 who had recovered from COVID-19.

This sequence joins TRBV27 and TRBJ1-5; D is unclear. Trimming stripped 2 bases from V and 4 bases from J, with 3 bases between. The CDR3 spans 12 residues. In germline, CDR1 is MNHEY, CDR2 SMNVEV (reference sequence). The CDR3 region has the DNA TGTGCCAGCAGTTTACCTAATCAGCCCCAGCATTTT. Translation: CASSLPNQPQHF.

This chain joins TRBV7-9 and TRBJ2-1; D is unclear. Germline V gives CDR1 SEHNR, CDR2 FQNEAQ (reference sequence). The CDR3 contains 15 residues. V was clipped by 5 bases and J by 5 bases, with 16 bases between them. CDR3 sequence reads: CASSPRSRLDNEQFF. The CDR3 DNA reads TGTGCCAGCAGCCCGAGGAGTCGGTTGGACAATGAGCAGTTCTTC.

This clone was recorded a few times. Other DNA sequences within the sample encode an identical CDR3. The rearrangement uses TRBV24-1 and TRBJ2-2; D uncertain. CDR3 length: 16 residues. V dropped 0 bases and J dropped 1 base, with 8 bases sitting between them. Germline V lookup: CDR1 KGHDR, CDR2 SFDVKD. In nucleotides, the CDR3 is TGTGCCACCAGTGATTTGCAGGCTGGGAACACCGGGGAGCTGTTTTTT. It is translated as CATSDLQAGNTGELFF.

J is TRBJ2-1 and V is TRBV11-2, with a tentative D call TRBD2 (6 bases). Germline V gives CDR1 SGHAT, CDR2 FQNNGV. Trimming removed 5 bases at V and 7 bases at J, with 9 bases between. CDR3 length equals 12 residues. This CDR3 is CASSMSGNEQFF. CDR3 DNA sequence: TGTGCCAGCAGCATGAGCGGGAATGAGCAGTTCTTC.

The chain carries TRBV4-1 and TRBJ2-1; 8 bases are a match to TRBD2. CDR3 length: 16 amino acids. CDR1 and CDR2 from the germline V gene are MGHRA and YSYEKL. V trimming: 1 base; J trimming: 8 bases; junction bases outside the gene matches: 10. The CDR3 DNA reads TGCGCCAGCAGCCAAGGACGGGGGGGCTGCATTGATGAGCAGTTCTTC. Amino acid sequence: CASSQGRGGCIDEQFF.

The chain carries TRBV4-1 and TRBJ2-7; 11 bases are a match to TRBD2. The V and J ends lost 4 bases and 7 bases, in that order; junction bases with no gene match: 9. This CDR3 is 15 amino acids long. From germline, CDR1 is MGHRA and CDR2 YSYEKL. In DNA, the CDR3 is TGCGCCAGCAGCCCTGGGACTAGCGGAAGCCCGGAGCAGTACTTC. Residues: CASSPGTSGSPEQYF.

CDR3 coding DNA: TGCGCCAGCAGCCAACTTACCCCGGGATTTGGAGGGACAGATACGCAGTATTTT. It is translated as CASSQLTPGFGGTDTQYF. The gene calls are TRBV4-1 and TRBJ2-3; weak D call: TRBD2 (6 bases). The CDR3 covers 18 residues. The germline V gene has CDR1 MGHRA and CDR2 YSYEKL. Trimming cost V 2 bases and J 3 bases, with 21 bases left between them.

The V gene is TRBV24-1, the J gene TRBJ2-3; 7 nucleotides align to TRBD1. V gave up 3 bases and J gave up 3 bases; unmatched junction bases: 8. From germline, CDR1 is KGHDR and CDR2 SFDVKD. The CDR3 has 16 amino acids. The CDR3 DNA reads TGTGCCACCAGTGATCACAAGACAGGGTGGACAGATACGCAGTATTTT. Its translation: CATSDHKTGWTDTQYF.

The chain combines TRBV27 with TRBJ1-2, with a weak D call TRBD1 (5 bases). This CDR3 contains 17 residues. Deletions cut 0 bases from V and 7 bases from J, with 21 bases between. From germline, CDR1 is MNHEY and CDR2 SMNVEV (reference sequence). The CDR3 DNA reads TGTGCCAGCAGTTTATCGAGGGGCTCGGCAGGACTAAGTGGCTACACCTTC. Protein product: CASSLSRGSAGLSGYTF.

This clone was detected only a few times. The V gene is TRBV5-4, the J gene TRBJ2-7; 7 bases fit TRBD2. The CDR3 is 15 residues long. The germline gives CDR1 SGHNT, CDR2 YYREEE (reference sequence). With 0 bases clipped from V and 0 bases from J, the junction kept 3 bases outside the gene matches. The CDR3 region has the DNA TGTGCCAGCAGCTTGGAGCCTAGCGGCTCCTACGAGCAGTACTTC. Encoded protein: CASSLEPSGSYEQYF.

J is TRBJ2-3 and V is TRBV6-6; a weak D match, TRBD2 (5 bases). The CDR3 has 15 amino acids. Germline-derived CDR1 and CDR2 are MNHNY and SVGAGI (reference sequence). Deletions cut 0 bases from V and 6 bases from J, with 13 bases between. The CDR3 loop reads CASSYSGLTGDTQYF. CDR3 sequence (DNA): TGTGCCAGCAGTTACTCGGGTCTTACGGGGGATACGCAGTATTTT.

The rearrangement uses TRBV19 and TRBJ2-1; 8 bases map to TRBD2. V shed 3 bases, J shed 4 bases, and the junction held 5 bases outside the gene matches. CDR3 length: 15 residues. CDR1 is LNHDA and CDR2 is SQIVND in the germline V gene (reference sequence). CDR3 coding DNA: TGTGCCAGTAGTATTTCTAGCGGGTTGTACAATGAGCAGTTCTTC. Its protein is CASSISSGLYNEQFF.

The CDR3 sequence: CASSQDYRQGRFDTEAFF. As DNA, the CDR3 is TGTGCCAGCAGCCAAGATTATCGACAGGGGCGGTTTGACACTGAAGCTTTCTTT. The V and J genes are TRBV14 and TRBJ1-1; 8 nucleotides line up with TRBD1. The CDR3 is made up of 18 amino acids. Germline assignment: CDR1 SGHDN and CDR2 FVKESK. Losses at the gene ends were 0 bases for V and 3 bases for J; bases not matched to a gene: 12.

This sequence joins TRBV4-2 and TRBJ2-3; 7 bases map to TRBD2. The CDR3 has 15 amino acids. V lost 0 bases, J lost 4 bases, and 4 bases stayed unmatched. Germline V CDR1 and CDR2: LGHNA, YNFKEQ. This CDR3 is CASSQEKLASDTQYF. The CDR3 DNA sequence: TGTGCCAGCAGCCAAGAAAAACTAGCGTCAGATACGCAGTATTTT.

The chain couples TRBV7-9 to TRBJ1-4; D possibly corresponds to TRBD1 (5 bases). The CDR3 is 15 amino acids. The V end lost 3 bases, the J end lost 8 bases, and 16 bases lay between the germline ends. Germline assignment: CDR1 SEHNR and CDR2 FQNEAQ (reference sequence). CDR3: CASSFMDTISEKLFF. Here the CDR3 DNA reads TGTGCCAGCAGCTTTATGGACACAATCAGCGAAAAACTGTTTTTT.

The chain recombines TRBV2 with TRBJ2-7, with D hard to call. The V gene lost 6 bases and the J gene lost 1 base, with 10 bases spanning the gap. Germline values: CDR1 SNHLY, CDR2 FYNNEI. The CDR3 is made up of 13 amino acids. The CDR3 protein is CASRVQTSYEQYF. The CDR3 DNA is TGTGCCAGCAGAGTTCAGACATCCTACGAGCAGTACTTC.

V and J are TRBV20-1 and TRBJ1-5; TRBD1 agrees at 10 bases. V dropped 3 bases and J dropped 6; count of bases not matched to a gene: 2. CDR1 is DFQATT and CDR2 is SNEGSKA in the germline V gene (reference sequence). This CDR3 is built from 13 residues. The CDR3, as DNA: TGCAGTGCTAGTGGGACAGGGGCTCAGCCCCAGCATTTT. Translated: CSASGTGAQPQHF.

The chain uses TRBV7-2 and TRBJ2-7; 7 bases map to TRBD1. Trimming removed 5 bases from V and 4 bases from J; junction bases left unmatched: 11. CDR3 size: 15 residues. Germline lookup yields CDR1 SGHTA and CDR2 FQGNSA. CDR3 region: CASSPRRTGTYEQYF. CDR3 coding DNA: TGTGCCAGCAGCCCTCGACGGACAGGTACTTACGAGCAGTACTTC. Full variable domain (remainder filled in from reference TRBV7-2 and TRBJ2-7): GAGVSQSPSNKVTEKGKDVELRCDPISGHTALYWYRQSLGQGLEFLIYFQGNSAPDKSGLPSDRFSAERTGGSVSTLTIQRTQQEDSAVYLCASSPRRTGTYEQYFGPGTRLTVT.

The V gene is TRBV6-2 or TRBV6-3, the J gene TRBJ2-7, with 9 bases identical to TRBD1. The CDR3 has 14 amino acids. With 4 bases clipped from V and 5 bases from J, the junction kept 6 bases outside the gene matches. Germline V gene data show CDR1 as MNHEY and CDR2 as SVGEGT. The CDR3 loop reads CASSSDRGGHEQYF. For the CDR3, the DNA is TGTGCCAGCAGTTCCGACAGGGGGGGTCACGAGCAGTACTTC.

This sequence joins TRBV6-5 and TRBJ1-5, with TRBD1 as a possible D gene (6 bases). This CDR3 comprises 13 residues. V shed 5 bases and J shed 5 bases, with 10 bases lying between them. The V gene's germline CDR1 is MNHEY and CDR2 SVGAGI. CDR3 nucleotide sequence: TGTGCCAGCAGTACAGGGCCACATCAGCCCCAGCATTTT. Amino acid sequence: CASSTGPHQPQHF.

This chain uses TRBV3-1 (or the pseudogene TRBV3-2) with TRBJ2-2; D remains ambiguous. The CDR3 length is 13 residues. V lost 5 bases, J lost 3 bases, and 7 bases lay in between. The germline CDR1 and CDR2 sequences are LGHDT and YNNKEL (reference sequence). The CDR3 loop is CASSGRDTGELFF. CDR3 in DNA: TGTGCCAGCAGCGGCCGGGACACCGGGGAGCTGTTTTTT.